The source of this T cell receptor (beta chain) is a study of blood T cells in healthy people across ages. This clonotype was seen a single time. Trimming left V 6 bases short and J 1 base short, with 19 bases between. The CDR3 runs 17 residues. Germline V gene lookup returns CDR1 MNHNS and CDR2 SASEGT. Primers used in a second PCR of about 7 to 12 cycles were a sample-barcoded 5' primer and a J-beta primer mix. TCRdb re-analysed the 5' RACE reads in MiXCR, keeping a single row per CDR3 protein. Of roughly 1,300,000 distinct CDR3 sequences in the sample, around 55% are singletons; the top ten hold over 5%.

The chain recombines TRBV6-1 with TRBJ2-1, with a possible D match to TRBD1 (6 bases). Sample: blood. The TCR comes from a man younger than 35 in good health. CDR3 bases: TGTGCCAGCAGAGTGACAGGCCTCTCGCTTTCCTACAATGAGCAGTTCTTC. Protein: CASRVTGLSLSYNEQFF.